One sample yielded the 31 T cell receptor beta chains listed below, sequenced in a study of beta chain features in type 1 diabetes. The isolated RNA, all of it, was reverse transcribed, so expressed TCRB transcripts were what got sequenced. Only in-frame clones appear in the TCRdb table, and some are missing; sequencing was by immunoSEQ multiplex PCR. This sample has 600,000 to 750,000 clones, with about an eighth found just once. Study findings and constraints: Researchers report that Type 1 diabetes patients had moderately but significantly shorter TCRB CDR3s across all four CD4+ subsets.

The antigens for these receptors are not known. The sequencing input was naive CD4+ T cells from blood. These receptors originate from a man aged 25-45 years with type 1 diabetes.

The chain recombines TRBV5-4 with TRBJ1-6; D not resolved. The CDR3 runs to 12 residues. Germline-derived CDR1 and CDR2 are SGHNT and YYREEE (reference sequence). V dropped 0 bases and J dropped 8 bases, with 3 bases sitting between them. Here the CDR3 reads CASSLVDSPLHF. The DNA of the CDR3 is TGTGCCAGCAGCTTGGTTGATTCACCCCTCCACTTT.

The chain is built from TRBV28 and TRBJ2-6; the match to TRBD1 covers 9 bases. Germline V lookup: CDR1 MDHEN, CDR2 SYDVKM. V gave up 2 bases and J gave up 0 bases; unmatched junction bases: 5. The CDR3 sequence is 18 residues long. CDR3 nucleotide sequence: TGTGCCAGCAGTTTAGAGGGACAGGGACACTCTGGGGCCAACGTCCTGACTTTC. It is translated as CASSLEGQGHSGANVLTF. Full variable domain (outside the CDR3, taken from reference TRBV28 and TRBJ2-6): DVKVTQSSRYLVKRTGEKVFLECVQDMDHENMFWYRQDPGLGLRLIYFSYDVKMKEKGDIPEGYSVSREKKERFSLILESASTNQTSMYLCASSLEGQGHSGANVLTFGAGSRLTVL.

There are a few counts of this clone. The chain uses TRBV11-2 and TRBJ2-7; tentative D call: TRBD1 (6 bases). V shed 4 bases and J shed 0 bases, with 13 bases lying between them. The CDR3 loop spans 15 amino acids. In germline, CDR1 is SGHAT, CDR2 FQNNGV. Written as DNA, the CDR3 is TGTGCCAGCAGCTCTTACCGGGACACCTCCTACGAGCAGTACTTC. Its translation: CASSSYRDTSYEQYF.

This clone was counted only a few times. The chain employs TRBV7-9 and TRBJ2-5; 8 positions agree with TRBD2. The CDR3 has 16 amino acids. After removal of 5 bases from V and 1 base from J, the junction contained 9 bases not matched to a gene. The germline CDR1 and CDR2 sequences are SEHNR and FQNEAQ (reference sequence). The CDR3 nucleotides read TGTGCCAGCAGCCCCAGGACTAGCCTAGCCCAAGAGACCCAGTACTTC. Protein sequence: CASSPRTSLAQETQYF.

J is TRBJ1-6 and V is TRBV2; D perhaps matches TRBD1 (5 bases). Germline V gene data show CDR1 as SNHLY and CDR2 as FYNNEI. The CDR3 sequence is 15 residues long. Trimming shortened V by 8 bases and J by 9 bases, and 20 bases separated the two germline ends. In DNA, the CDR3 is TGTGCCAGCTTGCCGGGGGACCGGGAAAGTTCACCCCTCCACTTT. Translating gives CASLPGDRESSPLHF. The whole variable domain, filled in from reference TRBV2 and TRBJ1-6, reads EPEVTQTPSHQVTQMGQEVILRCVPISNHLYFYWYRQILGQKVEFLVSFYNNEISEKSEIFDDQFSVERPDGSNFTLKIRSTKLEDSAMYFCASLPGDRESSPLHFGNGTRLTVT.

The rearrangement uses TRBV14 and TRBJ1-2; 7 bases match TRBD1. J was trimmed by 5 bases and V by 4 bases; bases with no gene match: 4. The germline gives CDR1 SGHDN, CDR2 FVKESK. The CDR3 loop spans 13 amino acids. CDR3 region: CASSLMTGYGYTF. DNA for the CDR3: TGTGCCAGCAGCCTAATGACAGGGTATGGCTACACCTTC.

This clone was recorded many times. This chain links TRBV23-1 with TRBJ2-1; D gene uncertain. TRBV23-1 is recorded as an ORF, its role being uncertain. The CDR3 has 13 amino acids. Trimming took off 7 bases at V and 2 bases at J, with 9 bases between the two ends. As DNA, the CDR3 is TGCGCCAGCAAGGTTGATACCTACAATGAGCAGTTCTTC. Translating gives CASKVDTYNEQFF.

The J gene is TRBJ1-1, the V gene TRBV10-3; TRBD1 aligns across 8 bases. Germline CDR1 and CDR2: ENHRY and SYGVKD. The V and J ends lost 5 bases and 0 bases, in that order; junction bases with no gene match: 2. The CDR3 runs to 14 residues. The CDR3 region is CAISPGGMNTEAFF. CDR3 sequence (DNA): TGTGCCATCAGTCCAGGGGGCATGAACACTGAAGCTTTCTTT.

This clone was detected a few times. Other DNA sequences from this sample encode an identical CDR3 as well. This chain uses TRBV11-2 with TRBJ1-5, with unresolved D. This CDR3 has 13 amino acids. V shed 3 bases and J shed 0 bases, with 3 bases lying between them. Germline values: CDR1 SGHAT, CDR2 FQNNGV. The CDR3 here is CASSLNSNQPQHF. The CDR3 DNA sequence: TGTGCCAGCAGCTTGAATAGCAATCAGCCCCAGCATTTT.

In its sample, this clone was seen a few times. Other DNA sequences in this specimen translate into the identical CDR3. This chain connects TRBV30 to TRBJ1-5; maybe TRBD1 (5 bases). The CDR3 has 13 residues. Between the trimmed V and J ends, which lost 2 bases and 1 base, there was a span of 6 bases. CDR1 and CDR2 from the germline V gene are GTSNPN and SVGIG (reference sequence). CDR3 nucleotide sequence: TGTGCCTGGAGTAGGGACAGCAATCAGCCCCAGCATTTT. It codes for CAWSRDSNQPQHF.

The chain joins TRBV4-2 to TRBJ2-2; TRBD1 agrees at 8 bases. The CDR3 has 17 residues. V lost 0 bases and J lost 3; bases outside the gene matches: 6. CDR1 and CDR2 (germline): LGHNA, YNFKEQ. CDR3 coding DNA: TGTGCCAGCAGCCAAGATCTCAGGGGGCTGGACACCGGGGAGCTGTTTTTT. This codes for CASSQDLRGLDTGELFF.

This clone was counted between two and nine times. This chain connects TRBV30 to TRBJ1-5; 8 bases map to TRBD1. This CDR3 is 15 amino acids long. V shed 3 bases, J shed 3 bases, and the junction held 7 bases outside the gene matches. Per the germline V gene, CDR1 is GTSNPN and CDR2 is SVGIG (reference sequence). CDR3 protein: CAWSPRTGNNQPQHF. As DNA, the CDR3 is TGTGCCTGGAGCCCCCGGACAGGGAACAATCAGCCCCAGCATTTT.

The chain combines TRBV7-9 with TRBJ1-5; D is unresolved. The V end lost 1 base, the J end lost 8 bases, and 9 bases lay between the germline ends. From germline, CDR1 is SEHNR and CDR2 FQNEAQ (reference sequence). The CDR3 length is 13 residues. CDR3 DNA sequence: TGTGCCAGCAGCTTAGGGGCTGAGGAGCCCCAGCATTTT. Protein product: CASSLGAEEPQHF.

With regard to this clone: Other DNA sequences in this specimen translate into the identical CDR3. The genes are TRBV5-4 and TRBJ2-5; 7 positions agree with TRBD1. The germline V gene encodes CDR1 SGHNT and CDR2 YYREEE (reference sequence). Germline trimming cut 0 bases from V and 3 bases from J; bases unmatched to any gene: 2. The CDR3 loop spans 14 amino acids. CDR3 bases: TGTGCCAGCAGCTTGGCCGGGACAGAAGAGACCCAGTACTTC. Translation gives CASSLAGTEETQYF.

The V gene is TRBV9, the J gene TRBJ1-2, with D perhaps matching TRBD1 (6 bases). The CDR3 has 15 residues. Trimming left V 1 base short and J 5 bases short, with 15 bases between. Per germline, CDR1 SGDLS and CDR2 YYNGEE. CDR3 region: CASSVQGNLGYGYTF. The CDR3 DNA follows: TGTGCCAGCAGCGTACAGGGGAATTTAGGGTATGGCTACACCTTC.

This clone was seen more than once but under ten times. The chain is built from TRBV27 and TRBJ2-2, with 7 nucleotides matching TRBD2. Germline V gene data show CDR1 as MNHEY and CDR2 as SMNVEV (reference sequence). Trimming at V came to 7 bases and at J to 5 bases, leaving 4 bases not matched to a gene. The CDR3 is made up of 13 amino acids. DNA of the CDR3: TGTGCCAGCAACAAACTAGCGACCGGGGAGCTGTTTTTT. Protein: CASNKLATGELFF.

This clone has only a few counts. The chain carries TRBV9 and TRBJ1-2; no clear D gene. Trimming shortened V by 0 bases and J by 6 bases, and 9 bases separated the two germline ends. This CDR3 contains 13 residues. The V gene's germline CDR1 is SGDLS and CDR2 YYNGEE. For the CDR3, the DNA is TGTGCCAGCAGCGTAGAAGGTAGGAATGGCTACACCTTC. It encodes CASSVEGRNGYTF.

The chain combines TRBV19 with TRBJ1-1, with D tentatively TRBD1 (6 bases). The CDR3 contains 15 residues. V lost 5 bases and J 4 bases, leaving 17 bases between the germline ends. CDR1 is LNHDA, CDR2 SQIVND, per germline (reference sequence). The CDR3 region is CASSSSTGQLTEAFF. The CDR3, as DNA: TGTGCCAGTAGTTCATCGACAGGTCAACTCACTGAAGCTTTCTTT.

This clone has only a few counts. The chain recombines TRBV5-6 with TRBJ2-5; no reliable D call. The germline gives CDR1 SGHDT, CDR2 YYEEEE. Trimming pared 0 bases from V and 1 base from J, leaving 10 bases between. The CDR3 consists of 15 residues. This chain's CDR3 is CASSLGWSAQETQYF. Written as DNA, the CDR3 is TGTGCCAGCAGCTTGGGGTGGAGCGCCCAAGAGACCCAGTACTTC.

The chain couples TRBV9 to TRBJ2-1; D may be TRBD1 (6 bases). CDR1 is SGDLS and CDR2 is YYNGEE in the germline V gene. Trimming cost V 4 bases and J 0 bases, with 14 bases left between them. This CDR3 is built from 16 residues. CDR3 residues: CASSSGHLGSYNEQFF. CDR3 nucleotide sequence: TGTGCCAGCAGCTCGGGACATCTCGGCTCCTACAATGAGCAGTTCTTC.

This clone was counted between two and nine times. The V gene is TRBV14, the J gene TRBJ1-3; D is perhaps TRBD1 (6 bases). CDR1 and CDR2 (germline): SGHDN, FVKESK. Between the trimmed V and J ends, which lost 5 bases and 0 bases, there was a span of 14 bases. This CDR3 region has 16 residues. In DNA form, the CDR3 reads TGTGCCAGCAGCGACAGGATAGTCTACTCTGGAAACACCATATATTTT. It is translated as CASSDRIVYSGNTIYF.

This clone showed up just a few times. This chain's CDR3 is CASSRQGEQYF. Written as DNA, the CDR3 is TGTGCCAGCAGCCGACAGGGTGAGCAGTACTTC. This chain joins TRBV6-6 and TRBJ2-7; 7 bases are a match to TRBD1. Germline assignment: CDR1 MNHNY and CDR2 SVGAGI (reference sequence). V trimming: 6 bases; J trimming: 7 bases; junction bases outside the gene matches: 3. This CDR3 spans 11 amino acids.

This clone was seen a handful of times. CDR3 coding DNA: TGTGCCAGCAGCGTGGGATCCGGACAGGGGGCGACGGTTACGCAGTATTTT. This encodes CASSVGSGQGATVTQYF. The J gene is TRBJ2-3, the V gene TRBV9; 11 nucleotides match TRBD1. V gave up 2 bases and J gave up 8 bases; unmatched junction bases: 13. CDR3 length equals 17 residues. The germline gives CDR1 SGDLS, CDR2 YYNGEE. Variable domain in full (rest from reference TRBV9 and TRBJ2-3): DSGVTQTPKHLITATGQRVTLRCSPRSGDLSVYWYQQSLDQGLQFLIQYYNGEERAKGNILERFSAQQFPDLHSELNLSSLELGDSALYFCASSVGSGQGATVTQYFGPGTRLTVL.

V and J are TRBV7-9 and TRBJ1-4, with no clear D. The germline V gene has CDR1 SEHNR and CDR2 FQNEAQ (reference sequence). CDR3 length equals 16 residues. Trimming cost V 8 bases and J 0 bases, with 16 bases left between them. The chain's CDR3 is CASAGWFAATNEKLFF. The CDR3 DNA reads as TGTGCCAGCGCTGGTTGGTTTGCCGCAACTAATGAAAAACTGTTTTTT.

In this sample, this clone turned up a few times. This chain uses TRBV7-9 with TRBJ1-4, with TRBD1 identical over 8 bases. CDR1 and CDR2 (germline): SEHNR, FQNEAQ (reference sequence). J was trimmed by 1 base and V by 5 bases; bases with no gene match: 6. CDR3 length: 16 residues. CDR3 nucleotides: TGTGCCAGCAGCACGACTGACAGGGGAACTAATGAAAAACTGTTTTTT. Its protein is CASSTTDRGTNEKLFF. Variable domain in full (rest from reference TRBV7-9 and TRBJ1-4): DTGVSQNPRHKITKRGQNVTFRCDPISEHNRLYWYRQTLGQGPEFLTYFQNEAQLEKSRLLSDRFSAERPKGSFSTLEIQRTEQGDSAMYLCASSTTDRGTNEKLFFGSGTQLSVL.

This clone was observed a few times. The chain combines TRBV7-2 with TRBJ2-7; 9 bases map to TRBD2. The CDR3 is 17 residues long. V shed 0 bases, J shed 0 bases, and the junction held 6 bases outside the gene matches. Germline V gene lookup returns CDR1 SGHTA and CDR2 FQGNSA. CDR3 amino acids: CASSLAWASGVSYEQYF. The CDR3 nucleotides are TGTGCCAGCAGCTTAGCGTGGGCTAGCGGGGTCTCCTACGAGCAGTACTTC.

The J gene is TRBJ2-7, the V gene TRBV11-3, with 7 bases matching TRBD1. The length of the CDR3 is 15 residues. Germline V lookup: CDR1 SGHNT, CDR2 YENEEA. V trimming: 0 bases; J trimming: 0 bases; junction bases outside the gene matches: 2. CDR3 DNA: TGTGCCAGCAGCTTAGAGGGACAGAGCTCCTACGAGCAGTACTTC. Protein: CASSLEGQSSYEQYF.

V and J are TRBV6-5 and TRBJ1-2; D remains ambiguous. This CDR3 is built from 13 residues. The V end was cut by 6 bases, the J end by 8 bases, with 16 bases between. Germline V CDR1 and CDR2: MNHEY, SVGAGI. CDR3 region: CASSLISNGGYTF. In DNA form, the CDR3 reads TGTGCCAGCAGCCTTATAAGTAATGGCGGCTACACCTTC.

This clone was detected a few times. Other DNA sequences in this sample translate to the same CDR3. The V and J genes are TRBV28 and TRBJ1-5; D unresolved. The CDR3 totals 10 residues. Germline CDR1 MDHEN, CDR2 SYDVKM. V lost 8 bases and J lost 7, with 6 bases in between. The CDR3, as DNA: TGTGCCAGCGGGCGGCAGCCCCAGCATTTT. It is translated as CASGRQPQHF. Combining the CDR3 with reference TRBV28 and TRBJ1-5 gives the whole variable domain DVKVTQSSRYLVKRTGEKVFLECVQDMDHENMFWYRQDPGLGLRLIYFSYDVKMKEKGDIPEGYSVSREKKERFSLILESASTNQTSMYLCASGRQPQHFGDGTRLSIL.

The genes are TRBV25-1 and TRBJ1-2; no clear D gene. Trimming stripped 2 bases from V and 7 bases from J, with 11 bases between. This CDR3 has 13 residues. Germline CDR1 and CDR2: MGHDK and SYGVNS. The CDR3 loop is CASSEGNHPGYTF. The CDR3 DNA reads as TGTGCCAGCAGTGAAGGTAACCATCCTGGCTACACCTTC.

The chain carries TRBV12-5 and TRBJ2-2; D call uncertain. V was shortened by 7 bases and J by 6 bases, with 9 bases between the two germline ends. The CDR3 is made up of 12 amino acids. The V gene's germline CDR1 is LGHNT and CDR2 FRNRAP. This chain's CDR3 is CASVRAPGELFF. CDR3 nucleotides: TGTGCTAGTGTCCGGGCCCCCGGGGAGCTGTTTTTT.